This T cell receptor beta chain was retrieved from a study of cytotoxic CD8 clonotypes in ibrutinib-treated CLL (dated by TCRdb to about 2021). About the full investigation: The cohort was composed of 11 relapsed/refractory and roughly 16 treatment-naive patients; IGHV unmutated status was identified in 17 to 18 patients. Partial responses were observed in about 25 patients and complete responses in 2; after a median follow-up of roughly 72 months, remission was maintained in 15 or so patients and progression was observed in approximately 12. Samples at response were collected after a median of approximately twelve months of treatment, with a range of about 6 to 40 months. An average of about 260,000 productive templates and 80,000 to 95,000 productive rearrangements was obtained per sample. Longitudinal samples were obtainable from about 30% of the roughly 90 participants in the trial. Cryopreserved peripheral blood mononuclear cells were collected before treatment, at response, and at either disease progression or sustained remission. Patients were still on ibrutinib when every remission and progressive disease sample was collected.

A MiSeq instrument was used for deep resolution sequencing, which targeted depths ranging from 1 in 1 million up to 1 in 200,000 T cells, with coverage averaging 10x for each clonotype. The immunoSEQ hsTCRB Kit was used to generate TCR beta libraries. The authors processed their data as follows. The data were analyzed with ImmunoSEQ Analyzer and ImmunoSEQ Data Assistant, and V, D and J gene assignments followed IMGT definitions. Clonality, which ranges from 0 to 1, was calculated as one minus the normalized Shannon entropy of productive rearrangement frequencies. Public clonotype analysis was restricted to overrepresented clonotypes comprising at least 0.05% of each patient's repertoire. Fewer than 15 repertoires from age-matched healthy donors, obtained from immuneACCESS, served as clonality controls. TCRdb's version of the immuneACCESS table is confined to in-frame rearrangements and falls short of the full clone set. An unresolved V gene accounts for under half of the shortfall where checked; the remainder is of unknown origin. V, J and clone size are those of that table, while D and trimming were read from the DNA. For this sample the table gives roughly 330,000 clones, of which 67% were detected only once. Together, the top ten hold under 8% of the sample.

Concerning this clone: The antigen this receptor binds is unknown. The input lacks base qualities; no much larger clone sits a single base away.

For TCR beta library preparation, around 2.1 micrograms of genomic DNA were extracted from the cryopreserved PBMCs. Longitudinal blood samples from CLL patients on ibrutinib monotherapy underwent high-throughput TCR beta sequencing. The patients took part in an open-label, single-center phase 2 trial of ibrutinib monotherapy. What the authors observed across the whole study: Sampling times were not matched between sustained-remission and progressing patients, and lymph node repertoires were not studied. Public clonotypes were rare and either contracted or stayed stable during treatment, and the rise in clonality at ibrutinib response reflected the expansion of private clonotypes. At ibrutinib response clonality went up, during sustained remission it held steady, and at progression it dropped back toward baseline. At baseline, clonality was higher than in age-matched healthy donors and showed a strong correlation with circulating CD8+ T-cell counts.

The sample consisted of PBMCs, taken after 36 months of ibrutinib treatment. This sequence was found in a human donor with chronic lymphocytic leukemia.

CDR3 protein: CASSEEINQPQHF. The nucleotide sequence is given as TGCGCCAGCAGTGAGGAGATAAATCAGCCCCAGCATTTT. Here the chain combines TRBV10-1 and TRBJ1-5; no D gene call is confident. V is clipped by 2 bases and J by 4 bases, and the sequence between their germline boundaries is 6 bases long. The CDR3 contains 13 residues, cysteine and phenylalanine counted. Of all the DNA, just the CDR3 is kept, 39 bases in frame from base 1. CDR1 and CDR2, per the germline V gene (reference sequence), are WNHNN and SYGVQD.